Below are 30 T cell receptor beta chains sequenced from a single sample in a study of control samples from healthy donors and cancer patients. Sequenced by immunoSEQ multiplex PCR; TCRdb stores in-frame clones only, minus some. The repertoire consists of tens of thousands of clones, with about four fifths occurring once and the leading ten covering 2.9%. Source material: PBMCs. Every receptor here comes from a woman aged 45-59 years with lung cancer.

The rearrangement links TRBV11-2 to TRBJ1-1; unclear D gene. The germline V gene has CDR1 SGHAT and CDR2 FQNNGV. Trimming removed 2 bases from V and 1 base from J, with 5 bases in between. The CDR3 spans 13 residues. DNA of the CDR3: TGTGCCAGCAGCTTAATGCGGAACACTGAAGCTTTCTTT. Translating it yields CASSLMRNTEAFF.

In DNA, the CDR3 is TGCGCCACCGGTGGGGGGATAGCCAAAAACATTCAGTACTTC. It encodes CATGGGIAKNIQYF. This rearrangement joins TRBV23-1 to TRBJ2-4; possibly TRBD2 for D (6 bases). TRBV23-1 has ORF status, its function being uncertain. CDR3 size: 14 residues. Trimming stripped 10 bases from V and 0 bases from J, with 13 bases between.

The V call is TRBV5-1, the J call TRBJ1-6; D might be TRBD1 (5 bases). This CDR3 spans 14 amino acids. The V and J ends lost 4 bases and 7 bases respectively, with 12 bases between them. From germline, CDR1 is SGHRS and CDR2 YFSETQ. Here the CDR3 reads CASSPGTQNSPLHF. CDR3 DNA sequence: TGCGCCAGCAGCCCCGGGACCCAAAATTCACCCCTCCACTTT.

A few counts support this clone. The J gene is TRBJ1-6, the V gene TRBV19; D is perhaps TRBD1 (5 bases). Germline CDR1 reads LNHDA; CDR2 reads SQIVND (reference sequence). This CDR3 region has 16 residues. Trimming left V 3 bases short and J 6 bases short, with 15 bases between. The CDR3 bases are TGTGCCAGTAGTATTCGTGGGGGATCCATTAATTCACCCCTCCACTTT. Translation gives CASSIRGGSINSPLHF. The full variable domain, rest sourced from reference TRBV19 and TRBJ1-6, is DGGITQSPKYLFRKEGQNVTLSCEQNLNHDAMYWYRQDPGQGLRLIYYSQIVNDFQKGDIAEGYSVSREKKESFPLTVTSAQKNPTAFYLCASSIRGGSINSPLHFGNGTRLTVT.

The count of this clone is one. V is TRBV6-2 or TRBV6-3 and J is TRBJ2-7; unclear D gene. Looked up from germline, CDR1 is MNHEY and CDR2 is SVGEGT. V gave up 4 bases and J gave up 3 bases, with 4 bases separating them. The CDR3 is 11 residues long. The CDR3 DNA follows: TGTGCCAGCAGTTCTCGCTACGAGCAGTACTTC. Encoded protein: CASSSRYEQYF.

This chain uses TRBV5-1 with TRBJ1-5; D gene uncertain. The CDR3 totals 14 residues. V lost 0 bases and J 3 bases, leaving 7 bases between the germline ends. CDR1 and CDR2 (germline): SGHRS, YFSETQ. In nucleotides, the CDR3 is TGCGCCAGCAGCTTGGAGGGAGACAATCAGCCCCAGCATTTT. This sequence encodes CASSLEGDNQPQHF.

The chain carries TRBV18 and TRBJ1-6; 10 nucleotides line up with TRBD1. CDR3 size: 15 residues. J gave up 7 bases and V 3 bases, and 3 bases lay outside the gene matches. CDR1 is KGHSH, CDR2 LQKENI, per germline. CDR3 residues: CASSPPGQGNSPLHF. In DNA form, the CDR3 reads TGTGCCAGCTCACCCCCGGGACAGGGGAATTCACCCCTCCACTTT. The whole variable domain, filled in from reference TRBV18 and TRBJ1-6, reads NAGVMQNPRHLVRRRGQEARLRCSPMKGHSHVYWYRQLPEEGLKFMVYLQKENIIDESGMPKERFSAEFPKEGPSILRIQQVVRGDSAAYFCASSPPGQGNSPLHFGNGTRLTVT.

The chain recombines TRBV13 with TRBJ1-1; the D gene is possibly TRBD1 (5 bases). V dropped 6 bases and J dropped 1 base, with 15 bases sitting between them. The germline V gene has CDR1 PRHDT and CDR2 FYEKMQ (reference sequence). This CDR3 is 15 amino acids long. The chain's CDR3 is CASSPQGAGNTEAFF. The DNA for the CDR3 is TGTGCCAGCAGTCCCCAGGGAGCCGGGAACACTGAAGCTTTCTTT.

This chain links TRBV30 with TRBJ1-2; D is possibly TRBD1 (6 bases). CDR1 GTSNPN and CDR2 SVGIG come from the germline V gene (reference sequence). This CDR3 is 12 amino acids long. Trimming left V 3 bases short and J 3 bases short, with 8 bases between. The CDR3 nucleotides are TGTGCCTGGAGACCAGGGGACTATGGCTACACCTTC. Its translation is CAWRPGDYGYTF.

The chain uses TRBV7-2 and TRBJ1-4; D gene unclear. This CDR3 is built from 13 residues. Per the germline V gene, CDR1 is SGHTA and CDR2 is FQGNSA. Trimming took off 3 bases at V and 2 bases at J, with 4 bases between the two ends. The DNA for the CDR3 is TGTGCCAGCAGCTTTACTACTAATGAAAAACTGTTTTTT. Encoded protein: CASSFTTNEKLFF.

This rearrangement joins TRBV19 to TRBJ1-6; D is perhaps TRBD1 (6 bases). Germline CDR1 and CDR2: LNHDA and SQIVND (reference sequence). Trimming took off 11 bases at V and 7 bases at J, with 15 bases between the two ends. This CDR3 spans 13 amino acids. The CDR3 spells CASQGTRNSPLHF. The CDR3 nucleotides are TGTGCCTCCCAGGGGACCAGGAATTCACCCCTCCACTTT.

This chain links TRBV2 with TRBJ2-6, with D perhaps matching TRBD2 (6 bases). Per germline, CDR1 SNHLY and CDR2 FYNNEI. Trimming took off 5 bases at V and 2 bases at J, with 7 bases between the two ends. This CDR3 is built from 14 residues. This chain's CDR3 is CASSWGAGANVLTF. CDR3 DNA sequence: TGTGCCAGCAGTTGGGGGGCTGGGGCCAACGTCCTGACTTTC.

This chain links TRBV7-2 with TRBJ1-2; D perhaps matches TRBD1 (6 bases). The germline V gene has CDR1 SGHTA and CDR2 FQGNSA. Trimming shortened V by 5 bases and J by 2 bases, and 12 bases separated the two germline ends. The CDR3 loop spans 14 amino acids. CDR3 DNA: TGTGCCAGCAGCGAGGGGGTAGGGAACTATGGCTACACCTTC. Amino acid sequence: CASSEGVGNYGYTF.

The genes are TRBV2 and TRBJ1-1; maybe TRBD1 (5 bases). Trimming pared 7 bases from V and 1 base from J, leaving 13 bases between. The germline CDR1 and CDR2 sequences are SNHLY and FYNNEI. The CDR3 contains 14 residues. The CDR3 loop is CASILWGSNTEAFF. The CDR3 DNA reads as TGTGCCAGCATCCTCTGGGGCTCGAACACTGAAGCTTTCTTT.

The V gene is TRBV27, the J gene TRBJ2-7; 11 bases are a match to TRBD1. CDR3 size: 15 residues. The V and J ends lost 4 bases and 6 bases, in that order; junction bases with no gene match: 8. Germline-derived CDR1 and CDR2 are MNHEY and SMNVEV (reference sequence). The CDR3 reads CASSSFRTGGVEQYF. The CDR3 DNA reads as TGTGCCAGCAGTTCTTTCAGGACAGGGGGCGTCGAGCAGTACTTC.

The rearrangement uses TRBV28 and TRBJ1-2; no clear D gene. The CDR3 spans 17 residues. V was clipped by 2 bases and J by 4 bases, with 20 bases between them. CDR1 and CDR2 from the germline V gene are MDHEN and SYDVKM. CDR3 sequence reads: CASSLGGGGSVFYGYTF. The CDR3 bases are TGTGCCAGCAGTTTAGGTGGAGGAGGGTCCGTGTTCTATGGCTACACCTTC.

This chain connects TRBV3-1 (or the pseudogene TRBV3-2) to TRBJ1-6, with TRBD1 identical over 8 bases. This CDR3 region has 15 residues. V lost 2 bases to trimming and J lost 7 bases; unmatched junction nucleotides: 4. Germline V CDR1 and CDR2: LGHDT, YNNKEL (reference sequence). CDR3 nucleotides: TGTGCCAGCAGCCAATCAGGGACAGGCAATTCACCCCTCCACTTT. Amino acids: CASSQSGTGNSPLHF.

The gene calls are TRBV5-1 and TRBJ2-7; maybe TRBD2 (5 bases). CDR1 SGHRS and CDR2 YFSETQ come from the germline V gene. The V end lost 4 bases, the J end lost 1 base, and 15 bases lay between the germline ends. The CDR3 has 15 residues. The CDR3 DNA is TGCGCCAGCAGCCCTTCAGGTCCGGGATCCTACGAGCAGTACTTC. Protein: CASSPSGPGSYEQYF.

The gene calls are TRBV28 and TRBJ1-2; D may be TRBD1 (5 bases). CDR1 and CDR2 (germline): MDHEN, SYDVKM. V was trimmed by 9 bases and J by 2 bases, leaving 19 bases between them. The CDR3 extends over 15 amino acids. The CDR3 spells CASKLQIGTNYGYTF. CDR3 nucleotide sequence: TGTGCCAGTAAGCTTCAGATTGGGACGAACTATGGCTACACCTTC.

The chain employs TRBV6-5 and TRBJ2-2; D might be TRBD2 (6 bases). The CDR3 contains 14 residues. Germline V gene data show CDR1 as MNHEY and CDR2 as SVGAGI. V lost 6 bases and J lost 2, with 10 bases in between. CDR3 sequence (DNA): TGTGCCAGCAGGATGGGACTTAACACCGGGGAGCTGTTTTTT. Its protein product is CASRMGLNTGELFF.

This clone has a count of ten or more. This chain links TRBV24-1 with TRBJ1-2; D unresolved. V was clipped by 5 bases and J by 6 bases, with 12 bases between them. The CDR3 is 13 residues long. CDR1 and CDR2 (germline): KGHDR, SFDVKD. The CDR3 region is CATSAYAGHGYTF. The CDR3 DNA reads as TGTGCCACCAGTGCCTACGCGGGCCATGGCTACACCTTC.

CDR3 residues: CASSESGAANTGELFF. DNA for the CDR3: TGCGCCAGCAGTGAGTCAGGGGCGGCGAACACCGGGGAGCTGTTTTTT. The chain recombines TRBV10-1 with TRBJ2-2, with D maybe TRBD1 (5 bases). Germline V gives CDR1 WNHNN, CDR2 SYGVQD (reference sequence). Trimming left V 0 bases short and J 0 bases short, with 8 bases between. This CDR3 spans 16 amino acids.

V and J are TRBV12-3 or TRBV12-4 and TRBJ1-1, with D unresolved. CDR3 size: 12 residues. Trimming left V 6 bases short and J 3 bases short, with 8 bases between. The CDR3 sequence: CASRVVYTEAFF. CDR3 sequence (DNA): TGTGCCAGCAGGGTGGTCTACACTGAAGCTTTCTTT.

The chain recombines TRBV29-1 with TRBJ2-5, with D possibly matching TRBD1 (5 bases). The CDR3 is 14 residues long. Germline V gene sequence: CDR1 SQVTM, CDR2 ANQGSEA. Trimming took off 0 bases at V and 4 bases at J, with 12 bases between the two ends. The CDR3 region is CSVEDPQGRETQYF. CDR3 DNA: TGCAGCGTTGAAGATCCGCAGGGAAGAGAGACCCAGTACTTC.

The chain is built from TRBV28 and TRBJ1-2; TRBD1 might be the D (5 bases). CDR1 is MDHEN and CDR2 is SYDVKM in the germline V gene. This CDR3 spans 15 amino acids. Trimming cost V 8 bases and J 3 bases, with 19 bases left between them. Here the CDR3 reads CASYINRGRDYGYTF. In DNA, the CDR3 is TGTGCCAGCTACATTAACCGGGGCAGGGACTATGGCTACACCTTC.

CDR3 residues: CASSFGADTQYF. In DNA, the CDR3 is TGTGCCAGCTCCTTTGGGGCAGATACGCAGTATTTT. The chain is built from TRBV18 and TRBJ2-3; no definite D call. Trimming pared 6 bases from V and 4 bases from J, leaving 8 bases between. Germline loops: CDR1 KGHSH, CDR2 LQKENI. The CDR3 runs to 12 residues.

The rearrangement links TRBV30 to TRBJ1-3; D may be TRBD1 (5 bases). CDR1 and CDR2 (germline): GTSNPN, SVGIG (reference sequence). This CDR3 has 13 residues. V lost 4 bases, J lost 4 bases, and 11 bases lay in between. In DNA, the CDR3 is TGTGCCTGGACTGGGGGAAGAGGAAACACCATATATTTT. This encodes CAWTGGRGNTIYF.

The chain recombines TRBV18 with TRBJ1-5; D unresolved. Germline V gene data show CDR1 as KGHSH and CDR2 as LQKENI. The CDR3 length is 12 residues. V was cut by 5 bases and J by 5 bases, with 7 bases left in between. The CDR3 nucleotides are TGTGCCAGCTCATCAGATGATCAGCCCCAGCATTTT. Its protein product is CASSSDDQPQHF.

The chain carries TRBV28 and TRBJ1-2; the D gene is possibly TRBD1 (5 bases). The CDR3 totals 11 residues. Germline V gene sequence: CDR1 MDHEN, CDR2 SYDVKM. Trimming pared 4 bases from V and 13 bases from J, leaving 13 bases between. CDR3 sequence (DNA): TGTGCCAGCAGTTCGGGACGATTCGCCACCTTC. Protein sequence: CASSSGRFATF.

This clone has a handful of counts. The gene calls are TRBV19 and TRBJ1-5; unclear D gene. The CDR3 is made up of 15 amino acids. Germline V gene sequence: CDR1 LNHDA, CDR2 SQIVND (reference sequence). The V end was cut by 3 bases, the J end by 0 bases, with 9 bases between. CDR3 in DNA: TGTGCCAGTAGTATGACACAGTATAGCAATCAGCCCCAGCATTTT. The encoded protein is CASSMTQYSNQPQHF. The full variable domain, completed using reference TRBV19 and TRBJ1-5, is DGGITQSPKYLFRKEGQNVTLSCEQNLNHDAMYWYRQDPGQGLRLIYYSQIVNDFQKGDIAEGYSVSREKKESFPLTVTSAQKNPTAFYLCASSMTQYSNQPQHFGDGTRLSIL.